This is a list of T cell receptor beta chains from one sample in a study of CD8 T cells in Susac syndrome. MiXCR, run by TCRdb on the immunoSEQ multiplex PCR reads, gives a single entry per CDR3 protein. Of some 160,000 distinct CDR3 sequences listed, roughly 95% are singletons. The specimen was CD4+ T cells from PBMCs. The receptors stem from a human donor with Susac syndrome. CDR3s include the opening cysteine and the closing phenylalanine or tryptophan. The D gene is left open where the match is weak. Where a row states a size, it is once, few, many or the class of an expanded clone; other rows omit it.

clone_size	j_call	v_call	d_call	cdr3_aa	cdr3_nt
NA	TRBJ2-3	TRBV7-9	NA	CASSDTDTQYF	TGTGCCAGCAGCGATACAGATACGCAGTATTTT
NA	TRBJ1-2	TRBV29-1	NA	CSVVAGTGDGYTF	TGCAGCGTTGTCGCCGGGACGGGGGATGGCTACACCTTC
few	TRBJ2-7	TRBV12-3/TRBV12-4	NA	CASSLYTPYEQYF	TGTGCCAGCAGTTTATACACCCCCTACGAGCAGTACTTC
once	TRBJ1-1	TRBV5-1	TRBD1	CASSQLRGHTEAFF	TGCGCCAGCAGCCAGCTGAGGGGGCACACTGAAGCTTTCTTT
NA	TRBJ2-3	TRBV11-2	TRBD2	CASSVGGATDTQYF	TGTGCCAGCAGCGTCGGGGGGGCCACGGATACGCAGTATTTT
NA	TRBJ2-6	TRBV29-1	NA	CSVERAGANVLTF	TGCAGCGTTGAGAGGGCAGGGGCCAACGTCCTGACTTTC
NA	TRBJ2-3	TRBV5-4	TRBD2	CASSLRLATSTDTQYF	TGTGCCAGCAGCTTGAGACTAGCGACTAGCACAGATACGCAGTATTTT
NA	TRBJ2-7	TRBV2	NA	CASSEAVGEVYEQYF	TGTGCCAGCAGTGAAGCAGTCGGGGAAGTCTACGAGCAGTACTTC
NA	TRBJ2-3	TRBV11-1	NA	CASTRGPLYTDTQYF	TGTGCCAGCACCAGAGGCCCACTTTACACAGATACGCAGTATTTT
NA	TRBJ2-7	TRBV27	NA	CASSLEGHPVNEQYF	TGTGCCAGCAGTTTAGAGGGCCACCCAGTCAACGAGCAGTACTTC
NA	TRBJ1-1	TRBV11-2	NA	CASRPNRDAEAFF	TGTGCCAGCAGACCAAACAGGGACGCTGAAGCTTTCTTT
once	TRBJ2-2	TRBV5-1	TRBD1	CASSRTGGGGELFF	TGCGCCAGCAGCCGAACAGGGGGCGGCGGGGAGCTGTTTTTT
NA	TRBJ2-5	TRBV4-1	NA	CASSQDPDTFLQETQYF	TGCGCCAGCAGCCAAGATCCGGACACCTTCCTCCAAGAGACCCAGTACTTC
NA	TRBJ2-3	TRBV29-1	NA	CSVQSRLTDTQYF	TGCAGCGTCCAGTCCCGCCTCACAGATACGCAGTATTTT
NA	TRBJ2-2	TRBV20-1	NA	CSARTGPTGELFF	TGCAGTGCTAGGACAGGTCCCACCGGGGAGCTGTTTTTT
NA	TRBJ2-1	TRBV5-1	NA	CASSSDAPYNEQFF	TGCGCCAGCAGCTCCGATGCCCCCTACAATGAGCAGTTCTTC
once	TRBJ2-7	TRBV12-3/TRBV12-4	NA	CASSLAGGTVYEQYF	TGTGCCAGCAGTTTAGCGGGTGGGACCGTGTACGAGCAGTACTTC
NA	TRBJ2-7	TRBV5-4	NA	CASSSQISYEQYF	TGTGCCAGCAGCTCGCAAATTTCCTACGAGCAGTACTTC
NA	TRBJ1-2	TRBV25-1	NA	CASSPRDRGYGYTF	TGTGCCAGCAGTCCCCGGGACCGGGGGTATGGCTACACCTTC
NA	TRBJ2-7	TRBV25-1	NA	CASSGDGTPPYEQYF	TGTGCCAGCAGTGGGGACGGGACTCCTCCCTACGAGCAGTACTTC
NA	TRBJ2-3	TRBV5-4	NA	CASSPRLAGRGDTQYF	TGTGCCAGCAGCCCCCGACTCGCGGGAAGAGGAGATACGCAGTATTTT
NA	TRBJ2-5	TRBV18	NA	CASSPLRGETQYF	TGTGCCAGCTCACCACTACGGGGAGAGACCCAGTACTTC
NA	TRBJ2-7	TRBV20-1	TRBD2	CSARLAPSYEQYF	TGCAGTGCTCGACTAGCCCCGTCTTACGAGCAGTACTTC
NA	TRBJ2-7	TRBV7-6	NA	CASSLVLGREASEQYF	TGTGCCAGCAGCTTAGTGCTAGGCAGGGAGGCTTCCGAGCAGTACTTC
NA	TRBJ2-1	TRBV20-1	NA	CSASPAGEQFF	TGCAGTGCTAGTCCTGCGGGGGAGCAGTTCTTC
NA	TRBJ1-1	TRBV3-1	NA	CASSQVGARNTEAFF	TGTGCCAGCAGCCAAGTGGGGGCCCGTAACACTGAAGCTTTCTTT
NA	TRBJ1-1	TRBV20-1	NA	CSARGPERGVNTEAFF	TGCAGTGCTAGAGGTCCCGAACGGGGAGTAAACACTGAAGCTTTCTTT
NA	TRBJ1-2	TRBV11-2	NA	CASSLDPAARYGYTF	TGTGCCAGCAGCTTAGATCCGGCCGCCCGTTATGGCTACACCTTC
NA	TRBJ2-1	TRBV5-1	TRBD2	CASSLVTAGINEQFF	TGCGCCAGCAGCTTGGTAACAGCGGGGATCAATGAGCAGTTCTTC
NA	TRBJ2-1	TRBV29-1	NA	CSTSPVNEQFF	TGCAGCACTAGCCCGGTAAATGAGCAGTTCTTC
NA	TRBJ2-1	TRBV7-3	NA	CASSVLGALAGNEQFF	TGTGCCAGCAGCGTCCTGGGGGCTTTGGCCGGCAATGAGCAGTTCTTC
NA	TRBJ2-7	TRBV7-9	NA	CASSLRGLRNTSEQYF	TGTGCCAGCAGCTTGAGGGGTCTGCGGAACACATCCGAGCAGTACTTC
NA	TRBJ1-1	TRBV20-1	NA	CSASPGIEAFF	TGCAGTGCTAGTCCCGGGATTGAAGCTTTCTTT
NA	TRBJ2-3	TRBV4-1	NA	CASSQQQTSTDTQYF	TGCGCCAGCAGCCAACAACAGACCAGCACAGATACGCAGTATTTT
NA	TRBJ2-3	TRBV7-2	NA	CASSPNRVDTQYF	TGTGCCAGCAGCCCAAACAGGGTTGATACGCAGTATTTT
NA	TRBJ2-2	TRBV29-1	TRBD2	CSAATSGGPTGELFF	TGCAGCGCCGCTACTAGCGGGGGGCCCACCGGGGAGCTGTTTTTT
NA	TRBJ2-7	TRBV20-1	NA	CSARDGTLGEQYF	TGCAGTGCTAGAGATGGGACTCTCGGCGAGCAGTACTTC
NA	TRBJ1-5	TRBV28	NA	CASRPGDQPQHF	TGTGCCAGCAGGCCGGGGGATCAGCCCCAGCATTTT
NA	TRBJ2-1	TRBV20-1	TRBD2	CSARLADGYGYNEQFF	TGCAGTGCTAGGCTAGCGGATGGATATGGCTACAATGAGCAGTTCTTC
NA	TRBJ2-7	TRBV23-1	NA	CASTTRETYEQYF	TGCGCCAGCACTACTCGGGAAACCTACGAGCAGTACTTC
NA	TRBJ2-1	TRBV20-1	NA	CSARGSGGYYNEQFF	TGCAGTGCTAGAGGTAGTGGCGGATACTACAATGAGCAGTTCTTC
once	TRBJ1-1	TRBV9	NA	CASSVISGNTEAFF	TGTGCCAGCAGCGTAATATCAGGGAACACTGAAGCTTTCTTT
NA	TRBJ2-3	TRBV29-1	TRBD2	CSVRTSGLDTQYF	TGCAGCGTCCGGACTAGCGGCTTAGATACGCAGTATTTT
NA	TRBJ1-4	TRBV14	NA	CASSQDLGAGEKLFF	TGTGCCAGCAGCCAAGATCTAGGGGCAGGGGAAAAACTGTTTTTT
NA	TRBJ1-2	TRBV2	NA	CASHRETAHGYTF	TGTGCCAGCCACAGGGAAACGGCTCATGGCTACACCTTC
NA	TRBJ2-3	TRBV15	NA	CATARGTDTQYF	TGTGCCACCGCGCGGGGCACAGATACGCAGTATTTT
NA	TRBJ1-6	TRBV27	NA	CASSYEGNYNSPLHF	TGTGCCAGCAGTTACGAGGGGAACTATAATTCACCCCTCCACTTT
NA	TRBJ2-2	TRBV28	NA	CASWGPNTGELFF	TGTGCCAGCTGGGGGCCAAACACCGGGGAGCTGTTTTTT
NA	TRBJ1-4	TRBV29-1	NA	CSVTRGAANEKLFF	TGCAGCGTGACGAGGGGGGCAGCTAATGAAAAACTGTTTTTT